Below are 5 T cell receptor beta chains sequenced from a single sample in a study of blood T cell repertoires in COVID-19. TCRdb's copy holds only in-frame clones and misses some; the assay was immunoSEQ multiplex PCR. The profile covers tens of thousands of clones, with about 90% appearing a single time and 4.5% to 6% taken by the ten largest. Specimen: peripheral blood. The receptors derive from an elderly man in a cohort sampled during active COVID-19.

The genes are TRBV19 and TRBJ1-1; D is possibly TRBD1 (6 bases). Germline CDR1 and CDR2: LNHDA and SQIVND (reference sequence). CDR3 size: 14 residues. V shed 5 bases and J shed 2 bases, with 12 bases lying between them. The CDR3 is CASSVTGFNTEAFF. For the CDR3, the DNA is TGTGCCAGTAGTGTGACAGGTTTTAACACTGAAGCTTTCTTT.

The CDR3 DNA reads as TGTGCCAGTAGTCTTTCCCAGGGGTTTGTTAACACTGAAGCTTTCTTT. This sequence encodes CASSLSQGFVNTEAFF. J is TRBJ1-1 and V is TRBV19, with a weak D call TRBD1 (6 bases). The CDR3 has 16 amino acids. The germline V gene has CDR1 LNHDA and CDR2 SQIVND (reference sequence). V lost 5 bases and J 2 bases, leaving 18 bases between the germline ends.

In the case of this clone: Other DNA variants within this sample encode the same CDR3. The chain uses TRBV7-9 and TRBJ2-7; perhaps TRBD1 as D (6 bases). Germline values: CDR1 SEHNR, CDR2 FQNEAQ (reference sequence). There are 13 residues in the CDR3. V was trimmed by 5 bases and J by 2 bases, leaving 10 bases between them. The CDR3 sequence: CASSPDRPYEQYF. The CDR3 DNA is TGTGCCAGCAGCCCCGACAGGCCCTACGAGCAGTACTTC. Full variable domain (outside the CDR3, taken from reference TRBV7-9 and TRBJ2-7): DTGVSQNPRHKITKRGQNVTFRCDPISEHNRLYWYRQTLGQGPEFLTYFQNEAQLEKSRLLSDRFSAERPKGSFSTLEIQRTEQGDSAMYLCASSPDRPYEQYFGPGTRLTVT.

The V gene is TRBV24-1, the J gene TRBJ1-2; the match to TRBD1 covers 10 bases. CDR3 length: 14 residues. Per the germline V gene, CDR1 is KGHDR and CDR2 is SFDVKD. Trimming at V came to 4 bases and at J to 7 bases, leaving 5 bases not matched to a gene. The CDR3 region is CATSDSGQGFGYTF. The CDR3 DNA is TGTGCCACCAGTGACTCGGGACAGGGGTTTGGCTACACCTTC.

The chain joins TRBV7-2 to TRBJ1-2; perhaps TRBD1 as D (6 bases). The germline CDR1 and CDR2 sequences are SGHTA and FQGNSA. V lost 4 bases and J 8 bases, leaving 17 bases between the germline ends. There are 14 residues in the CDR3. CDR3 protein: CASSSQGRSSGYTF. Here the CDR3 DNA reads TGTGCCAGCAGCTCACAGGGAAGGTCCTCCGGCTACACCTTC.